This T cell receptor beta chain was captured in a study of T cell repertoires in cytomegalovirus infection (dated by TCRdb to the late 2010s). At the level of the whole study: Recently identified HLA-C-restricted CMV epitopes, whose presentation resists viral immunomodulation, were targeted by peptide stimulations together with well-studied HLA-B-restricted epitopes. Donor HLA type was relevant to the analysis, because carriage of CMV infection together with the matching HLA type was indicated by public TCR beta signatures. The research as a whole found: The ex vivo response was dominated by HLA-C-restricted CMV-specific TCR beta clonotypes, which also provided the single most frequent clonotype in two of eight donors. In both this cohort and an independent cohort of several hundred donors, the cumulative frequency of public TCR beta family members distinguished carriers of CMV infection plus the relevant HLA type.

The treatment or condition label of this sample denotes: in vitro stimulation with specific CMV peptide epitopes to enrich CMV-specific T cells. Sequencing used an Illumina HiSeq 1500. TCRdb passed the public sequencing reads through fastp at Q25 and MiXCR, retaining productive beta sequences. When rows share a CDR3 protein, they turn into one entry using the most common DNA and genes. This sample has 830,000 or so distinct CDR3 sequences in its table, and approximately 30% of those were observed once. Jointly, the top ten make up around 12% of the sample. About this clonotype: This clone's antigen is unknown. Per-nucleotide qualities are absent, and no much larger clonotype sits a single base away.

Inclusive of the bounding cysteine and phenylalanine, the CDR3 is 20 residues long. Here the CDR3 DNA is all that survives: 60 bases in frame from base 1. V is pruned by 4 bases and J by 3 bases, leaving 21 bases of the junction without a gene match. As encoded in the germline V gene, CDR1 is SNHLY while CDR2 is FYNNEI. This receptor was taken from a human donor in good health (CMV status not recorded). Some clones in this sample may be carry-over from other donors' samples. The material was cultured CD8+ T cells from PBMCs, obtained from culture after CMV antigen stimulation. The sequence joins TRBV2 to TRBJ1-1, with 9 middle bases fitting TRBD1. The DNA sequence reads TGTGCCAGCAGTGCATGGGGAGAATTGGGACAGGGAACCCCCGACACTGAAGCTTTCTTT. Translated, it reads CASSAWGELGQGTPDTEAFF.